The 9 T cell receptor beta chains presented below share a single source sample, sequenced in a study of T-cell memory formation after mild COVID-19. TCRdb reanalysed the 5' RACE reads using MiXCR and keeps one entry per CDR3 protein. The data contain under 550,000 distinct CDR3 sequences, about 20% of them singletons. Sequenced sample: PBMCs or a T cell subset sorted from them (not recorded which). The receptors originated from a man aged 18 to 29 who had mild COVID-19 (a few samples of this study predate the infection). Cell type and time point are not known.

This clonotype was found a few times. The chain recombines TRBV24-1 with TRBJ2-3, with 8 bases lining up with TRBD1. V was clipped by 3 bases and J by 4 bases; unmatched bases: 2. This CDR3 spans 14 amino acids. CDR1 and CDR2 (germline): KGHDR, SFDVKD. CDR3: CATSDRDRSDTQYF. CDR3 DNA sequence: TGTGCCACCAGTGATAGGGACAGGTCAGATACGCAGTATTTT.

J is TRBJ1-5 and V is TRBV29-1; TRBD1 aligns across 9 bases. The length of the CDR3 is 13 residues. V trimming: 4 bases; J trimming: 5 bases; junction bases outside the gene matches: 3. Germline CDR1 reads SQVTM; CDR2 reads ANQGSEA. Written as DNA, the CDR3 is TGCAGCGTTGGGACAGGGGTGGATCAGCCCCAGCATTTT. It yields the protein CSVGTGVDQPQHF.

This clonotype was detected only a few times. This rearrangement joins TRBV6-6 to TRBJ2-7; unclear D gene. The CDR3 has 14 amino acids. CDR1 and CDR2 (germline): MNHNY, SVGAGI (reference sequence). Trimming removed 2 bases from V and 2 bases from J, with 10 bases in between. CDR3 loop: CASSYGSEPYEQYF. CDR3 DNA sequence: TGTGCCAGCAGTTACGGGTCAGAGCCCTACGAGCAGTACTTC.

This chain connects TRBV6-5 to TRBJ2-2; 7 bases match TRBD1. Germline-derived CDR1 and CDR2 are MNHEY and SVGAGI. Trimming removed 6 bases from V and 0 bases from J; junction bases left unmatched: 4. CDR3 length equals 15 residues. CDR3 region: CASSQTGPNTGELFF. Written as DNA, the CDR3 is TGTGCCAGCAGCCAGACAGGGCCGAACACCGGGGAGCTGTTTTTT.

The chain combines TRBV6-2 or TRBV6-3 with TRBJ1-5; no clear D gene. Per the germline V gene, CDR1 is MNHEY and CDR2 is SVGEGT. With 7 bases removed from V and 3 bases from J, the gap between germline ends came to 7 bases. CDR3 length equals 12 residues. The CDR3 bases are TGTGCCAGCACGGGGTACAATCAGCCCCAGCATTTT. Protein product: CASTGYNQPQHF.

This clonotype was seen more than once but under ten times. The chain carries TRBV5-1 and TRBJ1-5; unclear D gene. Trimming took 0 bases from V and 2 from J, leaving 9 bases between them. CDR1 is SGHRS and CDR2 is YFSETQ in the germline V gene. The CDR3 spans 15 residues. Here the CDR3 reads CASSLGQPGNQPQHF. CDR3 DNA: TGCGCCAGCAGCTTGGGGCAGCCTGGCAATCAGCCCCAGCATTTT.

This sequence joins TRBV20-1 and TRBJ2-7, with 9 bases fitting TRBD1. Unmatched junction bases numbered 2, after V lost 5 bases and J lost 0 bases. Germline V gene data show CDR1 as DFQATT and CDR2 as SNEGSKA (reference sequence). The CDR3 covers 13 residues. The CDR3 nucleotides read TGCAGTGCTGGGGACAGGGACTCCTACGAGCAGTACTTC. This codes for CSAGDRDSYEQYF.

The V gene is TRBV7-9, the J gene TRBJ1-2, with TRBD1 as a possible D gene (5 bases). The germline V and J ends were trimmed by 3 bases and 5 bases, with 7 bases remaining between them. Germline V gene lookup returns CDR1 SEHNR and CDR2 FQNEAQ (reference sequence). CDR3 length equals 12 residues. The CDR3 region is CASSFDRYGYTF. CDR3 DNA sequence: TGTGCCAGCAGCTTCGACAGATATGGCTACACCTTC.

V is TRBV2 and J is TRBJ2-2; 7 bases agree with TRBD1. The V and J ends lost 5 bases and 0 bases, in that order; junction bases with no gene match: 21. The CDR3 extends over 21 amino acids. Germline CDR1 is SNHLY and CDR2 is FYNNEI. DNA for the CDR3: TGTGCCAGCAGTCGGTCGGTCGTCCGAGACAGGGTGAGGGCGAACACCGGGGAGCTGTTTTTT. Protein product: CASSRSVVRDRVRANTGELFF.